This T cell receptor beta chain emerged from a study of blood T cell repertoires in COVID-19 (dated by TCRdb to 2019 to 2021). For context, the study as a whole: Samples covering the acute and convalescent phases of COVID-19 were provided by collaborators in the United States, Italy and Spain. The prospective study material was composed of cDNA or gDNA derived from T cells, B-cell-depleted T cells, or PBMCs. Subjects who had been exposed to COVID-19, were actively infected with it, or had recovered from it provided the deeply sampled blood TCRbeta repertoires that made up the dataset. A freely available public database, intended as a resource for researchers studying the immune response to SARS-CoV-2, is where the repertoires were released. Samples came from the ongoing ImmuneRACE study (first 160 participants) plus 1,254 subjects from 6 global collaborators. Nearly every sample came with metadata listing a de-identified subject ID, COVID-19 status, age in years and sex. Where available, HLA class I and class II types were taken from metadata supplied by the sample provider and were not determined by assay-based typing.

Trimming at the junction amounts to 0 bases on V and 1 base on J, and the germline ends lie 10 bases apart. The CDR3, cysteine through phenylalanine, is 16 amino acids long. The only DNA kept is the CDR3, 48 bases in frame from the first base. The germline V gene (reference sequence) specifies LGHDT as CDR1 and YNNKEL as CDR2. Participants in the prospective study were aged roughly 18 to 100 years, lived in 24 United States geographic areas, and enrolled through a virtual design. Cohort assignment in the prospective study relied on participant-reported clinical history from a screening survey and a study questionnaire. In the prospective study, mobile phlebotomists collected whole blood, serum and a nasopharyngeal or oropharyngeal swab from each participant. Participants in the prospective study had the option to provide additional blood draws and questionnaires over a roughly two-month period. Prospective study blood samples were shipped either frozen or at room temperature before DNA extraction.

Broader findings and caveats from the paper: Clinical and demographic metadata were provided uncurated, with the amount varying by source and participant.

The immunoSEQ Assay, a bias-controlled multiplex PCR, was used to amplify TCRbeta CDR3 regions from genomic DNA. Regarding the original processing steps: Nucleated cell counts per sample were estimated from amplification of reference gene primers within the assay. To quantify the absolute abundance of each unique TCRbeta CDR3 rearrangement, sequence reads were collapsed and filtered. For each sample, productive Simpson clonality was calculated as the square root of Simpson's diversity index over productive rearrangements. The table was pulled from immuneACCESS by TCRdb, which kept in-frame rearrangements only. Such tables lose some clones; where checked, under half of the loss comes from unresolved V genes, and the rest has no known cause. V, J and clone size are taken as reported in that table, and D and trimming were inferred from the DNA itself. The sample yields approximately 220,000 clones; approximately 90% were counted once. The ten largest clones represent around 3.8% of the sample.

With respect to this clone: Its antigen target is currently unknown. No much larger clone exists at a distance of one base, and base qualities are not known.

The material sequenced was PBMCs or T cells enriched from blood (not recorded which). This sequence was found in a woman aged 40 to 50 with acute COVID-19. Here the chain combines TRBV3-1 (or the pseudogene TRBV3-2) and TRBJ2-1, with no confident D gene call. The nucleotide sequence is TGTGCCAGCAGCCAAGATCCCTGGGCTTCCTACAATGAGCAGTTCTTC. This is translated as CASSQDPWASYNEQFF.